These 19 T cell receptor beta chains were all obtained from the same sample, sequenced in a study of blood T cell repertoires in COVID-19. TCRdb's table, derived via immunoSEQ multiplex PCR, lists solely in-frame clones and lacks some. The table has more than 200,000 clones, 85% to 90% seen once; the top ten hold 2% to 2.5%. The specimen was peripheral blood. Every receptor here comes from a woman in her forties or fifties with acute or convalescent COVID-19.

The chain uses TRBV3-1 (or the pseudogene TRBV3-2) and TRBJ2-7; D is perhaps TRBD2 (5 bases). V lost 3 bases and J lost 10, with 13 bases in between. Germline CDR1 LGHDT, CDR2 YNNKEL (reference sequence). The CDR3 consists of 12 residues. The CDR3, as DNA: TGTGCCAGCAGCCAGGGCGGGCCCGCCCAGTACTTC. It encodes CASSQGGPAQYF.

The V call is TRBV11-3, the J call TRBJ2-4, with 11 bases that match TRBD1. Losses at the gene ends were 3 bases for V and 7 bases for J; bases not matched to a gene: 5. This CDR3 has 15 amino acids. CDR1 is SGHNT, CDR2 YENEEA, per germline. The chain's CDR3 is CASSLRGQGVNIQYF. The CDR3 DNA reads as TGTGCCAGCAGCTTGCGGGGACAGGGGGTGAACATTCAGTACTTC.

This clone was observed a handful of times. This chain connects TRBV10-3 to TRBJ1-3, with 8 positions matching TRBD1. This CDR3 region has 14 residues. V lost 5 bases, J lost 3 bases, and 3 bases stayed unmatched. The V gene's germline CDR1 is ENHRY and CDR2 SYGVKD. The CDR3: CAISSQGDGNTIYF. In DNA form, the CDR3 reads TGTGCCATCAGTTCACAGGGGGATGGAAACACCATATATTTT.

This chain links TRBV5-4 with TRBJ2-5, with TRBD2 matching 9 bases. CDR3 length: 15 residues. Trimming cost V 2 bases and J 2 bases; bases outside gene matches: 4. The germline gives CDR1 SGHNT, CDR2 YYREEE (reference sequence). CDR3 nucleotides: TGTGCCAGCAGCTTCGCTAGCGGGGTTCAAGAGACCCAGTACTTC. Its protein is CASSFASGVQETQYF. Combining the CDR3 with reference TRBV5-4 and TRBJ2-5 gives the whole variable domain ETGVTQSPTHLIKTRGQQVTLRCSSQSGHNTVSWYQQALGQGPQFIFQYYREEENGRGNFPPRFSGLQFPNYSSELNVNALELDDSALYLCASSFASGVQETQYFGPGTRLLVL.

This chain connects TRBV19 to TRBJ1-4; 8 bases map to TRBD1. Germline trimming cut 8 bases from V and 6 bases from J; bases unmatched to any gene: 11. The CDR3 spans 15 residues. The germline V gene has CDR1 LNHDA and CDR2 SQIVND (reference sequence). The DNA of the CDR3 is TGTGCCAGTGCTCGGCAGGGGGCGTTCTATGAAAAACTGTTTTTT. Encoded protein: CASARQGAFYEKLFF.

The genes are TRBV5-4 and TRBJ2-7, with D uncertain. The germline gives CDR1 SGHNT, CDR2 YYREEE (reference sequence). Trimming stripped 3 bases from V and 5 bases from J, with 6 bases between. The CDR3 runs 11 residues. The CDR3 nucleotides read TGTGCCAGCAGCTCCCTAAACGAGCAGTACTTC. It translates to CASSSLNEQYF.

This clone was counted a few times. This chain connects TRBV10-3 to TRBJ2-7, with a tentative D call TRBD1 (5 bases). Per the germline V gene, CDR1 is ENHRY and CDR2 is SYGVKD. There are 14 residues in the CDR3. Trimming stripped 2 bases from V and 3 bases from J, with 11 bases between. The CDR3 DNA reads as TGTGCCATCAGTGAGGGTAGGGGAAACTACGAGCAGTACTTC. Protein sequence: CAISEGRGNYEQYF.

This chain links TRBV7-2 with TRBJ1-2; the D gene is possibly TRBD1 (5 bases). The germline V and J ends were trimmed by 5 bases and 4 bases, with 20 bases remaining between them. The germline gives CDR1 SGHTA, CDR2 FQGNSA. This CDR3 region has 16 residues. The DNA for the CDR3 is TGTGCCAGCAGCCCCCGTGAAGGGGCGCTAGGCTATGGCTACACCTTC. Amino acids: CASSPREGALGYGYTF.

The CDR3 nucleotides read TGTGCCAGCAGCTTAGGGCTCCGTCCCTACGAGCAGTACTTC. Translating it yields CASSLGLRPYEQYF. The gene calls are TRBV7-9 and TRBJ2-7; the D is unclear. The ends were cut back, 1 base at V and 2 bases at J, with 9 bases in the middle. Germline-derived CDR1 and CDR2 are SEHNR and FQNEAQ (reference sequence). This CDR3 spans 14 amino acids.

J is TRBJ2-7 and V is TRBV9, with 10 bases identical to TRBD2. Germline CDR1 is SGDLS and CDR2 is YYNGEE. This CDR3 region has 15 residues. The junction had 8 bases not matched to a gene; V was cut back by 4 bases and J by 4 bases. CDR3 coding DNA: TGTGCCAGCAGCCCCAGGGTAGCGGGAGGTTACGAGCAGTACTTC. Its protein is CASSPRVAGGYEQYF.

This chain connects TRBV6-4 to TRBJ2-1; 8 bases agree with TRBD2. The ends lost 0 bases at V and 7 bases at J; junction bases unmatched: 8. Germline loops: CDR1 MRHNA, CDR2 SNTAGT. CDR3 length equals 16 residues. The CDR3 region has the DNA TGTGCCAGCAGTGACTCGACGGGGGGGCCGAGGAATGAGCAGTTCTTC. Protein product: CASSDSTGGPRNEQFF.

V and J are TRBV7-2 and TRBJ2-2; TRBD1 might be the D (6 bases). Germline-derived CDR1 and CDR2 are SGHTA and FQGNSA. This CDR3 has 14 residues. V was trimmed by 4 bases and J by 4 bases, leaving 10 bases between them. Written as DNA, the CDR3 is TGTGCCAGCAGCTCGGGACAACCCACCGGGGAGCTGTTTTTT. Translated, it gives CASSSGQPTGELFF.

This chain links TRBV7-5 with TRBJ2-1; TRBD1, the table's D call, lacks a check against the DNA. TRBV7-5 has pseudogene status. The CDR3 spans 15 residues. The CDR3 DNA sequence: TGTGTCAGAAGAGAAATTGGACAGGGAGTGAATGAGCAGTTCTTC. Translated, it gives CVRREIGQGVNEQFF.

This sequence joins TRBV7-9 and TRBJ2-2; D is possibly TRBD2 (5 bases). The CDR3 consists of 15 residues. Germline V CDR1 and CDR2: SEHNR, FQNEAQ (reference sequence). Trimming left V 3 bases short and J 6 bases short, with 14 bases between. The chain's CDR3 is CASSFRTVSAGELFF. CDR3 nucleotides: TGTGCCAGCAGCTTTAGGACTGTGTCCGCCGGGGAGCTGTTTTTT.

This clone came up once. The genes are TRBV18 and TRBJ2-5; TRBD2 matches at 14 bases. Germline-derived CDR1 and CDR2 are KGHSH and LQKENI. The CDR3 extends over 16 amino acids. The junction had 4 bases not matched to a gene; V was cut back by 5 bases and J by 2 bases. CDR3: CASSSGLAGVQETQYF. CDR3 in DNA: TGTGCCAGCTCATCGGGACTAGCGGGGGTTCAAGAGACCCAGTACTTC. The full variable domain, completed using reference TRBV18 and TRBJ2-5, is NAGVMQNPRHLVRRRGQEARLRCSPMKGHSHVYWYRQLPEEGLKFMVYLQKENIIDESGMPKERFSAEFPKEGPSILRIQQVVRGDSAAYFCASSSGLAGVQETQYFGPGTRLLVL.

This clone was detected a few times. This chain connects TRBV19 to TRBJ2-1, with 9 positions matching TRBD2. Germline assignment: CDR1 LNHDA and CDR2 SQIVND (reference sequence). There are 17 residues in the CDR3. The V and J ends lost 5 bases and 7 bases, in that order; junction bases with no gene match: 15. The CDR3 DNA reads TGTGCCAGTAGTGCGCGCCTAACCGGGACTAGCCGGAATGAGCAGTTCTTC. This sequence encodes CASSARLTGTSRNEQFF.

The chain has TRBV19 and TRBJ2-1; 7 bases are shared with TRBD2. Germline V gives CDR1 LNHDA, CDR2 SQIVND (reference sequence). The CDR3 loop spans 15 amino acids. V was pared by 8 bases and J by 2 bases, with 9 bases of the junction left unmatched. The CDR3 DNA is TGTGCCAGTTCCTCAACTAGCGACGCCTACAATGAGCAGTTCTTC. This gives the protein CASSSTSDAYNEQFF.

The chain links TRBV19 to TRBJ1-1; D unclear. The CDR3 covers 14 residues. The V end was cut by 4 bases, the J end by 7 bases, with 16 bases between. The germline CDR1 and CDR2 sequences are LNHDA and SQIVND (reference sequence). The CDR3 spells CASSTNGSPFEAFF. The CDR3 DNA sequence: TGTGCCAGTAGTACCAACGGGTCTCCATTTGAAGCTTTCTTT.

The chain couples TRBV9 to TRBJ2-1, with 10 bases aligning to TRBD2. The CDR3 totals 15 residues. CDR1 and CDR2 (germline): SGDLS, YYNGEE. The ends lost 0 bases at V and 7 bases at J; junction bases unmatched: 4. CDR3 sequence (DNA): TGTGCCAGCAGCGTAGGGGCTAGCGGGGGAAATGAGCAGTTCTTC. Protein product: CASSVGASGGNEQFF.